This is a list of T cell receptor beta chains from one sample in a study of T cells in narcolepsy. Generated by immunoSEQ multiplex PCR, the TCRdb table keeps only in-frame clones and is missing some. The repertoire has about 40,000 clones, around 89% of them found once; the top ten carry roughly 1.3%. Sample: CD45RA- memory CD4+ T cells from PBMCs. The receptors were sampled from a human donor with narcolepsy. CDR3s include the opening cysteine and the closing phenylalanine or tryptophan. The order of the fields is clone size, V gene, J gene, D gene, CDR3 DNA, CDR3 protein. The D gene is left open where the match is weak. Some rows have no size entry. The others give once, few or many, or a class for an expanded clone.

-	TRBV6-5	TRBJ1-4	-	TGTGCCAGCAGTTATCGCACGGTGGAAAAACTGTTTTTT	CASSYRTVEKLFF
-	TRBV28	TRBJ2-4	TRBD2	TGTGCCAGCAGTCTTTCCGGGGGGGTAGGCAAAAACATTCAGTACTTC	CASSLSGGVGKNIQYF
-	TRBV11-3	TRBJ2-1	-	TGTGCCAGCGGGTCTCGAGGGGAGCAGTTCTTC	CASGSRGEQFF
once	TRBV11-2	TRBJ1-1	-	TGTGCCAGCAGCTTACTATCCGGGGTGAGGGGTACTGAAGCTTTCTTT	CASSLLSGVRGTEAFF
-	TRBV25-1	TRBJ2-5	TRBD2	TGTGCCAGGCGCTCCGGGGGGGGTGGCCAGTACTTC	CARRSGGGGQYF
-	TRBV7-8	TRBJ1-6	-	TGTGCCAGCAGCTTAGGCGCGGACATGAGGGATTCACCCCTCCACTTT	CASSLGADMRDSPLHF
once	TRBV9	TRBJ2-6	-	TGTGCCAGCTTAATTATGTACAAACAAAGTCGGGCCAACGTCCTGACTTTC	CASLIMYKQSRANVLTF
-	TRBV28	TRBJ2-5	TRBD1	TGTGCCAGCAGTCTCTCGGGACAGGGGGGAGAGACCCAGTACTTC	CASSLSGQGGETQYF
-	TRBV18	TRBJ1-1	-	TGTGCCAGCTCACCACCGTCCGCCGCTCGACTTATGAACACTGAAGCTTTCTTT	CASSPPSAARLMNTEAFF
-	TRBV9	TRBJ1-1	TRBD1	TGTGCCAGCAGCGAACAGGGGGCAGGAACTGAAGCTTTCTTT	CASSEQGAGTEAFF
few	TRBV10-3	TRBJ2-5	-	TGTGCCATCATGTCCCGTAGGGGGACCCAAGAGACCCAGTACTTC	CAIMSRRGTQETQYF
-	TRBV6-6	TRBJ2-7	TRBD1	TGTGCCAGCAGGGCTAGACAGGGTTTAGTCCACGAGCAGTACTTC	CASRARQGLVHEQYF
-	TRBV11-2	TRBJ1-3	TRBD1	TGTGCCAGCAGCTTTGACAGGGAACTATACACCATATATTTT	CASSFDRELYTIYF
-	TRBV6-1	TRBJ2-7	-	TGTGCCAGCAAGGGTGAGGGCTACGAGCAGTACTTC	CASKGEGYEQYF
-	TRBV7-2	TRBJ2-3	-	TGTGCCAGCAGCATACAAGTAGTTGGAGCAGATACGCAGTATTTT	CASSIQVVGADTQYF
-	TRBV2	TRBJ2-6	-	TGTGCCAGCAGTGGACAGACCACCTCTGGGGCCAACGTCCTGACTTTC	CASSGQTTSGANVLTF
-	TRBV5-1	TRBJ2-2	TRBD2	TGCGCCAGCAGCTCGGGACTAGCGGGCTCCGGGGAGCTGTTTTTT	CASSSGLAGSGELFF
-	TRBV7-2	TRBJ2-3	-	TGTGCCAGCAGCTTATTCGGAGATACGCAGTATTTT	CASSLFGDTQYF
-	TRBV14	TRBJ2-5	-	TGTGCCAGCAGCCAACCAGCAGAGACCCAGTACTTC	CASSQPAETQYF
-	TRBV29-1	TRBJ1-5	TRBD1	TGCAGCGTTGGGGACAGAGGAGGTTCGAATCAGCCCCAGCATTTT	CSVGDRGGSNQPQHF
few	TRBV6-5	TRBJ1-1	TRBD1	TGTGCCAGCAGGACCCCGGGACAGGGGATGATGACTTTCTTT	CASRTPGQGMMTFF
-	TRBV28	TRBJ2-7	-	TGTGCCAGCAGTCACTCCTTACACAGGGTCTACGAGCAGTACTTC	CASSHSLHRVYEQYF
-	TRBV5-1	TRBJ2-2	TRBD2	TGCGCCAGCAGCTCCGTCCCCGGGACTAGCGGGACCAACACCGGGGAGCTGTTTTTT	CASSSVPGTSGTNTGELFF
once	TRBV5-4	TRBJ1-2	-	TGTGCCAGCAGCGTTGGGGGGGGGCAGGCCCTCCTCCACTTC	CASSVGGGQALLHF
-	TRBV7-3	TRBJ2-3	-	TGTGCCAGCAGCCCGATGGACAGCACAGATACGCAGTATTTT	CASSPMDSTDTQYF
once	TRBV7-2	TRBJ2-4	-	TGTGCCAGCAGCTCAGACCAAGGGACCGGCCAAAACTTC	CASSSDQGTGQNF
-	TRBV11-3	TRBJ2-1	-	TGTGCCAGCCGAATCGGACCAGAGGCCCATGAGCAGTTCTTC	CASRIGPEAHEQFF
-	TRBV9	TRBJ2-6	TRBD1	TGTGCCAGCAGCGGAAGACAGGGCTCTGGGGCCAACGTCCTGACTTTC	CASSGRQGSGANVLTF
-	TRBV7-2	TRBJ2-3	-	TGTGCCAGCAGCCTGGGGCGGGATACGCAGTATTTT	CASSLGRDTQYF
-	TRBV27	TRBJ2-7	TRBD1	TGTGCCAGCAGTTTAGGGCGTGGCAGGGGGTCATACGAGCAGTACTTC	CASSLGRGRGSYEQYF
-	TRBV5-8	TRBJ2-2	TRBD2	TGTGCCAGCAGCTACGGACTAGCGTCCCACACCGGGGAGCTGTTTTTT	CASSYGLASHTGELFF
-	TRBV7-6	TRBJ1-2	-	TGTGCCAGCAGCTTAGGCGGAGGGAATGGCTACACCTTC	CASSLGGGNGYTF
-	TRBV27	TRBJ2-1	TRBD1	TGTGCCAGCAGTCTCGGACAGGGGTCCTACAATGAGCAGTTCTTC	CASSLGQGSYNEQFF
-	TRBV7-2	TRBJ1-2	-	TGTGCCAGCAGATCTCCTGTCGGGGGGCTATATGGCTACACCTTC	CASRSPVGGLYGYTF
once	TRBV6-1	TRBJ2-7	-	TGTGCCACCTTAGGAGGGGGCAGCGGCTCCTACGAGCAGTACTTC	CATLGGGSGSYEQYF
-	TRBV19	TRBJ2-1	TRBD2	TGTGCCAGTAGTCCCGGGACTAGCGCGTACAATGAGCAGTTCTTC	CASSPGTSAYNEQFF
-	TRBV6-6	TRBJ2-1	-	TGTGCCAGCAGTTACTCACAGGACATCCCCAATGAGCAGTTCTTC	CASSYSQDIPNEQFF
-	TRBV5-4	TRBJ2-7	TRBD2	TGTGCCAGCAGCACCAGGACTAGGACAATCCACGAGCAGTACTTC	CASSTRTRTIHEQYF
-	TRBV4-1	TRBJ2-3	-	TGCGCCAGCAGCCAACCCGAGGGAGATACGCAGTATTTT	CASSQPEGDTQYF
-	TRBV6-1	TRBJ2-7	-	TGTGCCAGCAGTGAAAACAACGAGCAGTACTTC	CASSENNEQYF
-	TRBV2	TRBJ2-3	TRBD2	TGTGCCAGCACCGGGGGTAGCGGGGCATCCACAGATACGCAGTATTTT	CASTGGSGASTDTQYF
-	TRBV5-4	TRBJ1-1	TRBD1	TGTGCCAGCAGCGGACCCGTCGGGACAGGGCACACTGAAGCTTTCTTT	CASSGPVGTGHTEAFF
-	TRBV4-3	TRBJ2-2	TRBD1	TGCGCCAGCAGCCAGCCGGGACAGGGGACCGGGGAGCTGTTTTTT	CASSQPGQGTGELFF
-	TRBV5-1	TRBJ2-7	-	TGCGCCAGCAGCTTACTATCGAACTCCTACGAGCAGTACTTC	CASSLLSNSYEQYF
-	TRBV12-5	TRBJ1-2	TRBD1	TGTGCTAGTGGTTTGGACCCGCGTATACAGGGGGCGACGGCTAGTGGCTACACCTTC	CASGLDPRIQGATASGYTF
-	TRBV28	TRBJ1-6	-	TGTGCCAGCAGTTCACCGGGACCAAGTCGGTCACCCCTCCACTTT	CASSSPGPSRSPLHF
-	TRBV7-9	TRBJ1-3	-	TGTGCCAGCAGCTTTGGTATCTCTGGAAACACCATATATTTT	CASSFGISGNTIYF
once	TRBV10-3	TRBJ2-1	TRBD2	TGTGCCACATGGGCCCTAGCGGGAGCCTACAATGAGCAGTTCTTC	CATWALAGAYNEQFF
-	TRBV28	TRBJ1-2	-	TGTGCCAGCAGTTTACCCTCCTTCGTCGGTGGCTACACCTTC	CASSLPSFVGGYTF
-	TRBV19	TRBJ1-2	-	TGTGCCAGTAGTGGTGAGCAGGGGCACTATGGCTACACCTTC	CASSGEQGHYGYTF
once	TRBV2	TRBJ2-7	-	TGTGCCAGCAGTGACAACCTTGCTAGCAACTACGAGCAGTACTTC	CASSDNLASNYEQYF
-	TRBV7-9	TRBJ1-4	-	TGTGCCAGCAGCCTTGGACAGTTAAACGAAAAACTGTTTTTT	CASSLGQLNEKLFF
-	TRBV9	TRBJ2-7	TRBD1	TGTGCCAGCAGCGTAAGGGACAGCTCCTACGAGCAGTACTTC	CASSVRDSSYEQYF
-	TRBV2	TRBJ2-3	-	TGTGCCAGCAGAGTGTCGGCAGATACGCAGTATTTT	CASRVSADTQYF